This record covers a single TCR beta chain. The antigen remains unidentified. This specimen belongs to a study of cytomegalovirus exposure and HLA in healthy donors. Study-level results: Later analysis associated a missense DCLRE1C variant with TCR beta V- and J-gene trimming. V segments that were indistinguishable, TRBV6-2 and TRBV6-3 among them, were omitted from analysis.

The V end was cut by 1 base, the J end by 8 bases, with 9 bases between. CDR1 is MNHEY and CDR2 is SMNVEV in the germline V gene (reference sequence). The CDR3 totals 13 residues. PCR employed 60 Vbeta and 13 Jbeta primers. Some clones are missing from TCRdb's copy, which holds only in-frame ones; the method was immunoSEQ multiplex PCR. Counted here are around 120,000 clones, about 70% occurring once; the ten biggest clones make up roughly 2.5%. This TCR was recovered from a man aged 45-65 years in good health and CMV-seropositive. V and J are TRBV27 and TRBJ2-1; tentatively, D is TRBD1 (5 bases). Sequencing input: PBMCs. CDR3 in amino acids: CASSLFRVDEQFF. In DNA form, the CDR3 reads TGTGCCAGCAGTTTATTCAGGGTGGATGAGCAGTTCTTC.